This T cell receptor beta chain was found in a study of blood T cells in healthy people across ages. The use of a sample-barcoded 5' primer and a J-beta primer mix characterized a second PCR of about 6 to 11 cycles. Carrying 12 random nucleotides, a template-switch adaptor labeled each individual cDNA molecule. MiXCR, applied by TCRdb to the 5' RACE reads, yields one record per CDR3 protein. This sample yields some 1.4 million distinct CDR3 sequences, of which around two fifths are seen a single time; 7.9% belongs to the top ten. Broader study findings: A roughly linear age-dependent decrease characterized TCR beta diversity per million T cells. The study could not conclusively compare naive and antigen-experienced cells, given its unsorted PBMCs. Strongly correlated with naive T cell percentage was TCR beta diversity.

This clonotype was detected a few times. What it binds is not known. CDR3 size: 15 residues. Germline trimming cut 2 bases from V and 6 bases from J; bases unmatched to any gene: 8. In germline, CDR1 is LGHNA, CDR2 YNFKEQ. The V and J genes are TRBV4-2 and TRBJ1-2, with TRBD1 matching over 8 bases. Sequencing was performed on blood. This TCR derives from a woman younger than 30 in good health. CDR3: CASSQMGGQVNGYTF. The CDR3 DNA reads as TGTGCCAGCAGCCAAATGGGGGGACAGGTAAATGGCTACACCTTC.